A single sample is the source of the 27 T cell receptor beta chains below, sequenced in a study of graft-versus-host responses after intestinal transplantation (dated by TCRdb to about 2021). Dithiothreitol, EDTA incubations and collagenase D digestion were used to isolate intraepithelial and lamina propria lymphocytes from graft specimens. The library was made by the immunoSEQ multiplex PCR assay. TCRdb re-hosts the immuneACCESS table, in-frame sequences only. Its copies lack some clones; in the studies checked, an unresolved V gene accounts for under half of them, and the cause for the rest is not known. Across this sample there are under 30,000 clones, with over 60% seen only once. The top ten clonotypes cover around 3.3% of the sample. Sequencing was performed on ileum tissue, taken 98 days after intestinal transplantation. The receptors were gathered from a human patient who received an intestinal transplant, so some T cells may come from the graft donor.

The chain employs TRBV6-5 and TRBJ2-7; TRBD1 matches at 11 bases. The V and J ends lost 3 bases and 5 bases, in that order; junction bases with no gene match: 9. This CDR3 has 16 amino acids. In germline, CDR1 is MNHEY, CDR2 SVGAGI. The CDR3 reads CASSYRGTGGSNEQYF. The CDR3 DNA reads as TGTGCCAGCAGTTATCGTGGGACAGGGGGTAGTAACGAGCAGTACTTC.

This clone has just a few counts. The V and J genes are TRBV12-5 and TRBJ2-7; no firm D call. Per germline, CDR1 LGHNT and CDR2 FRNRAP. V was shortened by 1 base and J by 2 bases, with 12 bases between the two germline ends. The CDR3 spans 15 residues. The DNA for the CDR3 is TGTGCTAGTGGTTTGGATACGGGCTCTCCCTACGAGCAGTACTTC. Residues: CASGLDTGSPYEQYF.

V gene TRBV5-8 combines with J gene TRBJ1-5; D unclear. Germline V CDR1 and CDR2: SGHTS, YDEGEE. V lost 0 bases and J lost 4, with 5 bases in between. There are 13 residues in the CDR3. The CDR3 loop is CASSLAGNQPQHF. The CDR3 DNA reads TGTGCCAGCAGCTTGGCAGGAAATCAGCCCCAGCATTTT.

This clone was seen a single time. The chain uses TRBV6-1 and TRBJ2-3, with 15 bases lining up with TRBD2. Per germline, CDR1 MNHNS and CDR2 SASEGT. J was trimmed by 2 bases and V by 1 base; bases with no gene match: 4. This CDR3 comprises 18 residues. The CDR3, as DNA: TGTGCCAGCAGTGAAGAAGGGACTAGCGGGGGGCCCACAGATACGCAGTATTTT. Translating it yields CASSEEGTSGGPTDTQYF.

The J gene is TRBJ1-6, the V gene TRBV11-2; 7 nucleotides line up with TRBD1. Germline CDR1 SGHAT, CDR2 FQNNGV. The V segment lost 4 bases and the J segment 2 bases; nucleotides outside the gene matches: 5. The CDR3 consists of 16 residues. CDR3 sequence reads: CASSSKQGPYNSPLHF. The CDR3 bases are TGTGCCAGCAGCTCTAAACAGGGGCCCTATAATTCACCCCTCCACTTT. Full variable domain (remainder filled in from reference TRBV11-2 and TRBJ1-6): EAGVAQSPRYKIIEKRQSVAFWCNPISGHATLYWYQQILGQGPKLLIQFQNNGVVDDSQLPKDRFSAERLKGVDSTLKIQPAKLEDSAVYLCASSSKQGPYNSPLHFGNGTRLTVT.

This clone was recorded only once. The chain links TRBV7-8 to TRBJ2-3, with TRBD2 matching 10 bases. The CDR3 sequence is 19 residues long. Trimming at V came to 1 base and at J to 2 bases, leaving 12 bases not matched to a gene. CDR1 is SGHVS and CDR2 is FQNEAQ in the germline V gene. Here the CDR3 reads CASSLGVMGLAGDTDTQYF. The CDR3 coding sequence is TGTGCCAGCAGCTTAGGAGTTATGGGGCTAGCGGGGGACACAGATACGCAGTATTTT. Full variable domain (missing parts from reference TRBV7-8 and TRBJ2-3): GAGVSQSPRYKVAKRGQDVALRCDPISGHVSLFWYQQALGQGPEFLTYFQNEAQLDKSGLPSDRFFAERPEGSVSTLKIQRTQQEDSAVYLCASSLGVMGLAGDTDTQYFGPGTRLTVL.

The gene calls are TRBV19 and TRBJ2-2; D is ambiguous. CDR3 length equals 14 residues. V was shortened by 4 bases and J by 1 base, with 7 bases between the two germline ends. Germline CDR1 reads LNHDA; CDR2 reads SQIVND (reference sequence). The CDR3 sequence is CASSSRRNTGELFF. For the CDR3, the DNA is TGTGCCAGTAGTAGTCGGAGGAACACCGGGGAGCTGTTTTTT.

Concerning this clone itself: The junction and the germline gene differ at one end; a read error may be behind it. V usage is TRBV4-1 and J usage is TRBJ2-7, with D possibly matching TRBD1 (7 bases). The length of the CDR3 is 15 residues. Germline CDR1 MGHRA, CDR2 YSYEKL. CDR3 amino acids: CASSQVVFFGGQTFF. The CDR3 DNA reads as TGCGCCAGCAGCCAAGTGGTTTTTTTCGGGGGACAGACCTTCTTC.

J is TRBJ2-7 and V is TRBV7-2, with 9 bases fitting TRBD1. The CDR3 runs 14 residues. CDR1 and CDR2 (germline): SGHTA, FQGNSA. Trimming took 4 bases from V and 4 from J; bases not matched to a gene: 5. The CDR3 protein is CASSWGTGQYEQYF. In DNA form, the CDR3 reads TGTGCCAGCAGCTGGGGGACAGGGCAATACGAGCAGTACTTC.

This clone was observed a handful of times. The rearrangement joins TRBV4-1 to TRBJ2-7; 7 bases are a match to TRBD1. CDR1 and CDR2 (germline): MGHRA, YSYEKL. This CDR3 region has 15 residues. V lost 3 bases to trimming and J lost 3 bases; unmatched junction nucleotides: 8. CDR3 sequence (DNA): TGCGCCAGCAGCCACCCGGGACAGATGATCTACGAGCAGTACTTC. It specifies CASSHPGQMIYEQYF.

This clone has only one observation. This chain joins TRBV19 and TRBJ1-2; a weak D match, TRBD1 (5 bases). CDR3 length: 14 amino acids. Germline CDR1 reads LNHDA; CDR2 reads SQIVND (reference sequence). V gave up 5 bases and J gave up 7 bases, with 17 bases separating them. The CDR3 coding sequence is TGTGCCAGTAGTCCTGGGGGGTTTATGTTTGGCTACACCTTC. Translating gives CASSPGGFMFGYTF.

The chain couples TRBV5-4 to TRBJ2-2; 7 bases match TRBD1. With 4 bases clipped from V and 3 bases from J, the junction kept 6 bases outside the gene matches. The CDR3 spans 15 residues. Per germline, CDR1 SGHNT and CDR2 YYREEE (reference sequence). CDR3 sequence reads: CASSPTGQHTGELFF. As DNA, the CDR3 is TGTGCCAGCAGCCCGACGGGACAGCACACCGGGGAGCTGTTTTTT.

V usage is TRBV7-8 and J usage is TRBJ1-1; the D is unclear. Germline loops: CDR1 SGHVS, CDR2 FQNEAQ. The CDR3 runs 14 residues. Trimming took off 5 bases at V and 1 base at J, with 11 bases between the two ends. CDR3 region: CASSPGRWNTEAFF. The CDR3, as DNA: TGTGCCAGCAGCCCGGGCCGTTGGAACACTGAAGCTTTCTTT.

The chain is built from TRBV6-5 and TRBJ2-3; the D gene is possibly TRBD2 (7 bases). The germline gives CDR1 MNHEY, CDR2 SVGAGI. The CDR3 covers 13 residues. Trimming removed 10 bases at V and 3 bases at J, with 14 bases between. CDR3 loop: CATSKGGTDTQYF. CDR3 nucleotides: TGTGCCACCTCGAAGGGGGGGACAGATACGCAGTATTTT.

The V call is TRBV10-2, the J call TRBJ2-7; D unresolved. The CDR3 runs 12 residues. The germline V gene encodes CDR1 WSHSY and CDR2 SAAADI. The V end was cut by 2 bases, the J end by 5 bases, with 7 bases between. The CDR3 loop is CASSEQADEQYF. The CDR3 DNA sequence: TGCGCCAGCAGTGAGCAGGCGGACGAGCAGTACTTC.

This chain joins TRBV10-2 and TRBJ2-5, with 7 bases matching TRBD1. The CDR3 has 14 amino acids. The germline V gene has CDR1 WSHSY and CDR2 SAAADI. Trimming took 5 bases from V and 1 from J; bases not matched to a gene: 4. CDR3 nucleotides: TGCGCCAGCAGTTGGGACAGACGCCAAGAGACCCAGTACTTC. Its translation is CASSWDRRQETQYF.

The genes are TRBV6-5 and TRBJ1-1, with TRBD1 matching 8 bases. Trimming at V came to 6 bases and at J to 6 bases, leaving 9 bases not matched to a gene. Germline V gene data show CDR1 as MNHEY and CDR2 as SVGAGI. This CDR3 contains 14 residues. CDR3 residues: CASSSPRGPAEAFF. The CDR3 nucleotides are TGTGCCAGCAGCTCTCCCAGGGGGCCCGCTGAAGCTTTCTTT.

The chain links TRBV7-8 to TRBJ1-5, with D tentatively TRBD1 (5 bases). Trimming cost V 5 bases and J 0 bases, with 11 bases left between them. Germline CDR1 reads SGHVS; CDR2 reads FQNEAQ. The CDR3 runs 15 residues. The CDR3 DNA reads TGTGCCAGCAGCCTGACAGAAAATAGCAATCAGCCCCAGCATTTT. This sequence encodes CASSLTENSNQPQHF. The complete variable domain, with remaining parts taken from reference TRBV7-8 and TRBJ1-5, reads GAGVSQSPRYKVAKRGQDVALRCDPISGHVSLFWYQQALGQGPEFLTYFQNEAQLDKSGLPSDRFFAERPEGSVSTLKIQRTQQEDSAVYLCASSLTENSNQPQHFGDGTRLSIL.

A single count supports this clone. The rearrangement joins TRBV6-5 to TRBJ2-6; tentative D call: TRBD1 (5 bases). This CDR3 contains 15 residues. Germline V gene lookup returns CDR1 MNHEY and CDR2 SVGAGI. V shed 7 bases and J shed 0 bases, with 10 bases lying between them. The CDR3, as DNA: TGTGCCAGCACCCTGGACACCTCTGGGGCCAACGTCCTGACTTTC. This gives the protein CASTLDTSGANVLTF.

The gene calls are TRBV7-9 and TRBJ2-7; 7 bases align to TRBD1. Germline CDR1 reads SEHNR; CDR2 reads FQNEAQ (reference sequence). J lost 5 bases, V lost 1 base, and 8 bases had no gene match. This CDR3 region has 15 residues. The CDR3 protein is CASSLVTGESHEQYF. The CDR3 DNA reads as TGTGCCAGCAGCTTAGTCACAGGGGAATCCCACGAGCAGTACTTC.

The chain uses TRBV29-1 and TRBJ2-1; 9 bases align to TRBD2. Looked up from germline, CDR1 is SQVTM and CDR2 is ANQGSEA. With 4 bases clipped from V and 6 bases from J, the junction kept 7 bases outside the gene matches. This CDR3 spans 14 amino acids. This CDR3 is CSVVERGAPNEQFF. CDR3 sequence (DNA): TGCAGCGTTGTAGAGCGGGGGGCCCCCAATGAGCAGTTCTTC.

This clone has just one count. The V gene is TRBV7-9, the J gene TRBJ1-6, with 7 positions matching TRBD1. Germline V gene data show CDR1 as SEHNR and CDR2 as FQNEAQ (reference sequence). V shed 11 bases and J 7 bases; nucleotides not matched to a gene: 11. The CDR3 sequence is 14 residues long. The CDR3 reads CAGDAGTENSPLHF. Written as DNA, the CDR3 is TGTGCCGGGGATGCCGGGACAGAGAATTCACCCCTCCACTTT.

The chain carries TRBV2 and TRBJ1-5, with D perhaps matching TRBD1 (6 bases). Trimming took 5 bases from V and 3 from J, leaving 17 bases between them. The CDR3 is 16 residues long. The germline gives CDR1 SNHLY, CDR2 FYNNEI. CDR3 DNA: TGTGCCAGCAGTCATACCCCGGACAGATACAATCAGCCCCAGCATTTT. Protein sequence: CASSHTPDRYNQPQHF.

This rearrangement joins TRBV7-6 to TRBJ2-1; D uncertain. There are 13 residues in the CDR3. V lost 0 bases, J lost 8 bases, and 8 bases lay in between. In germline, CDR1 is SGHVS, CDR2 FNYEAQ. CDR3 nucleotides: TGTGCCAGCAGCTTAGCGGGGTCTCATGAGCAGTTCTTC. It is translated as CASSLAGSHEQFF.

The chain carries TRBV7-9 and TRBJ2-1; 7 positions agree with TRBD2. The CDR3 length is 11 residues. J lost 15 bases, V lost 6 bases, and 8 bases had no gene match. CDR1 and CDR2 (germline): SEHNR, FQNEAQ (reference sequence). For the CDR3, the DNA is TGTGCCAGCAGTCGAGGACTAGGACTGTTCTTC. It codes for CASSRGLGLFF.

The rearrangement uses TRBV5-5 and TRBJ1-5, with D unclear. From germline, CDR1 is SGHKS and CDR2 YYEKEE (reference sequence). V shed 0 bases and J shed 2 bases, with 6 bases lying between them. This CDR3 spans 14 amino acids. As DNA, the CDR3 is TGTGCCAGCAGCTTGGCGTCCGGCAATCAGCCCCAGCATTTT. Its translation is CASSLASGNQPQHF.

The chain recombines TRBV6-1 with TRBJ1-2, with D unresolved. The CDR3 consists of 11 residues. V was pared by 8 bases and J by 13 bases, with 17 bases between. Germline V gene sequence: CDR1 MNHNS, CDR2 SASEGT. The CDR3 nucleotides read TGTGCCAGCGCAAGCGCCAGGCTTTCCACCTTC. This gives the protein CASASARLSTF.